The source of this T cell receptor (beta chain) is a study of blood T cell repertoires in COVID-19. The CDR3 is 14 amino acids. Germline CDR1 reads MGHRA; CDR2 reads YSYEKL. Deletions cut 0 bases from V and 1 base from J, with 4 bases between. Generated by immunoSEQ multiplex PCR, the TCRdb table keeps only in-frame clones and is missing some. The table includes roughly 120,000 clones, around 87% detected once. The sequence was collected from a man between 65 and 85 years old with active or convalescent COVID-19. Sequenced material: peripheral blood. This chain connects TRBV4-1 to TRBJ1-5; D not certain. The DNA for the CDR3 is TGCGCCAGCAGCCAAGAGAGGAGCAATCAGCCCCAGCATTTT. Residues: CASSQERSNQPQHF.